Listed below are T cell receptor beta chains from one sample, sequenced in a study of T cells in Graves' hyperthyroidism and ophthalmopathy. TCRdb recomputed calls from the multiplex PCR reads with MiXCR, one row per CDR3 protein. The sample holds under 300,000 distinct CDR3 sequences; roughly an eighth are singletons and the top ten take 6.5% to 10%. The sample was blood. The receptors here all came from a woman aged 40-49 years with Graves' hyperthyroidism. CDR3s include the opening cysteine and the closing phenylalanine or tryptophan. The D gene is left open where the match is weak. For some rows the clone size is stated as once, few or many, or as a class when expanded; others skip it.

abundance: .
d_gene: .
j_gene: TRBJ2-1
v_gene: TRBV6-2/TRBV6-3
CDR3nt: TGTACCAGCAGTTACTCTGGCACCCGCCACAATGAGCAGTTCTTC
CDR3aa: CTSSYSGTRHNEQFF

abundance: few
d_gene: .
j_gene: TRBJ2-1
v_gene: TRBV27
CDR3nt: TGTGCCAGCAGGGCGTATTACAATGAGCAGTTCTTC
CDR3aa: CASRAYYNEQFF

abundance: many
d_gene: .
j_gene: TRBJ1-2
v_gene: TRBV29-1
CDR3nt: TGCAGCGTCCCAGGAGGGGGTGGATATGGCTACACCTTC
CDR3aa: CSVPGGGGYGYTF

abundance: many
d_gene: .
j_gene: TRBJ1-2
v_gene: TRBV10-3
CDR3nt: TGTGCCATCAGTGAGTCGAAGGGTGGAAGCTATGGCTACACCTTC
CDR3aa: CAISESKGGSYGYTF

abundance: many
d_gene: TRBD2
j_gene: TRBJ2-7
v_gene: TRBV19
CDR3nt: TGTGCCAGTAGTATCCGACTAGCGTCCTACGAGCAGTACTTC
CDR3aa: CASSIRLASYEQYF

abundance: many
d_gene: .
j_gene: TRBJ1-1
v_gene: TRBV20-1
CDR3nt: TGCAGTGCTAGTCCTGGAGGGAACACTGAAGCTTTCTTT
CDR3aa: CSASPGGNTEAFF

abundance: many
d_gene: .
j_gene: TRBJ1-1
v_gene: TRBV20-1
CDR3nt: TGCAGTGCTCGAGACGGGGGCTCCCTGGAAGCTTTCTTT
CDR3aa: CSARDGGSLEAFF

abundance: many
d_gene: .
j_gene: TRBJ1-4
v_gene: TRBV29-1
CDR3nt: TGCAGCGCCGAAGGGGGAGCTAATGAAAAACTGTTTTTT
CDR3aa: CSAEGGANEKLFF

abundance: .
d_gene: .
j_gene: TRBJ2-2
v_gene: TRBV28
CDR3nt: TGTGCCAGTAAGGACTCATACACCGGGGAGCTGTTTTTT
CDR3aa: CASKDSYTGELFF

abundance: many
d_gene: .
j_gene: TRBJ1-6
v_gene: TRBV27
CDR3nt: TGTGCCAGCAGCCTGGGGGGCCGAAATTCACCCCTCCACTTT
CDR3aa: CASSLGGRNSPLHF

abundance: many
d_gene: .
j_gene: TRBJ2-1
v_gene: TRBV19
CDR3nt: TGTGCCAGTCTGGGGTGGCAACACCCAGGTGAGCAGTTCTTC
CDR3aa: CASLGWQHPGEQFF

abundance: many
d_gene: TRBD2
j_gene: TRBJ2-3
v_gene: TRBV20-1
CDR3nt: TGCAGTGCTAGAGATCTGGGGGGAGGGGGCACAGATACGCAGTATTTT
CDR3aa: CSARDLGGGGTDTQYF

abundance: many
d_gene: .
j_gene: TRBJ2-6
v_gene: TRBV28
CDR3nt: TGTGCCAGCAGTTCCGGACGCCACTCTGGGGCCAACGTCCTGACTTTC
CDR3aa: CASSSGRHSGANVLTF

abundance: many
d_gene: .
j_gene: TRBJ1-3
v_gene: TRBV20-1
CDR3nt: TGCAGTGCTAGGGGGACGAGCTCTGGAAACACCATATATTTT
CDR3aa: CSARGTSSGNTIYF

abundance: .
d_gene: TRBD2
j_gene: TRBJ2-7
v_gene: TRBV29-1
CDR3nt: TGCAGCGTTAAGATAGCGGGAGGGCCAGGGGAGCAGTACTTC
CDR3aa: CSVKIAGGPGEQYF

abundance: many
d_gene: .
j_gene: TRBJ2-7
v_gene: TRBV6-1
CDR3nt: TGTGCCAGCAGATCGACTGGGTCCTACGAGCAGTACTTC
CDR3aa: CASRSTGSYEQYF

abundance: .
d_gene: .
j_gene: TRBJ2-2
v_gene: TRBV2
CDR3nt: TGTGCCAGCAGTGAACAGGGAGGCGGCGGGGAGCTGTTTTTT
CDR3aa: CASSEQGGGGELFF

abundance: many
d_gene: .
j_gene: TRBJ1-1
v_gene: TRBV28
CDR3nt: TGTGCCAGCAGTTTTGACCGCACTGAAGCTTTCTTT
CDR3aa: CASSFDRTEAFF

abundance: medium-sized
d_gene: TRBD1
j_gene: TRBJ2-7
v_gene: TRBV6-1
CDR3nt: TGTGCCAGCAGGCCTCCGGGACAGGCATACGAGCAGTACTTC
CDR3aa: CASRPPGQAYEQYF

abundance: few
d_gene: TRBD2
j_gene: TRBJ2-3
v_gene: TRBV9
CDR3nt: TGTGCCAGCAGCGCTGGGGCTTCTAGCGGGTTGGCAGATACGCAGTATTTT
CDR3aa: CASSAGASSGLADTQYF

abundance: few
d_gene: .
j_gene: TRBJ2-1
v_gene: TRBV6-1
CDR3nt: TGTGCCAGCAGTGAAATTCGGGCTCGAACCGCTGAGCAGTTCTTC
CDR3aa: CASSEIRARTAEQFF

abundance: many
d_gene: .
j_gene: TRBJ2-1
v_gene: TRBV28
CDR3nt: TGTGCCAGCAGTTCCCAATCGGGCGGGGACAAATACAATGAGCAGTTCTTC
CDR3aa: CASSSQSGGDKYNEQFF

abundance: .
d_gene: TRBD1
j_gene: TRBJ1-4
v_gene: TRBV7-8
CDR3nt: TGTGCCAGCAGACAGGGGGCACGCGAAAAACTGTTTTTT
CDR3aa: CASRQGAREKLFF

abundance: few
d_gene: .
j_gene: TRBJ2-3
v_gene: TRBV6-5
CDR3nt: TGTGCCAGCAGTTACCTAGTTAGCACAGATACGCAGTATTTT
CDR3aa: CASSYLVSTDTQYF

abundance: many
d_gene: TRBD1
j_gene: TRBJ2-7
v_gene: TRBV6-1
CDR3nt: TGTGCCAGCAGTGATATAGGGACAGTTCAGGAGCAGTACTTC
CDR3aa: CASSDIGTVQEQYF

abundance: few
d_gene: TRBD1
j_gene: TRBJ1-2
v_gene: TRBV18
CDR3nt: TGTGCCAGCTCACGTGGGACAGGGGAGAACTATGGCTACACCTTC
CDR3aa: CASSRGTGENYGYTF

abundance: many
d_gene: .
j_gene: TRBJ2-7
v_gene: TRBV6-1
CDR3nt: TGTGCCAGCACCCACGGGCCGGAGCAGTACTTC
CDR3aa: CASTHGPEQYF

abundance: .
d_gene: .
j_gene: TRBJ2-5
v_gene: TRBV19
CDR3nt: TGTGCCAGTACCACCGGCAGGGGTGAAGAGACCCAGTACTTC
CDR3aa: CASTTGRGEETQYF

abundance: many
d_gene: TRBD1
j_gene: TRBJ2-1
v_gene: TRBV5-1
CDR3nt: TGCGCCAGCAGCCCGGGACAGGGAAGCGTCGGTGAGCAGTTCTTC
CDR3aa: CASSPGQGSVGEQFF

abundance: many
d_gene: .
j_gene: TRBJ2-5
v_gene: TRBV4-2
CDR3nt: TGTGCCAGCAGCCAAGATGCGGTGGGGGAGACCCAGTACTTC
CDR3aa: CASSQDAVGETQYF

abundance: .
d_gene: TRBD1
j_gene: TRBJ1-6
v_gene: TRBV12-3/TRBV12-4
CDR3nt: TGTGCCAGCAGTTTGGGCCAAGGGGGCAGGGGCCGGGTACCCCTCCACTTT
CDR3aa: CASSLGQGGRGRVPLHF

abundance: many
d_gene: TRBD2
j_gene: TRBJ2-3
v_gene: TRBV12-3/TRBV12-4
CDR3nt: TGTGCCAGCATGAGGGAGGGACGCCGCACAGATACGCAGTATTTT
CDR3aa: CASMREGRRTDTQYF

abundance: many
d_gene: TRBD2
j_gene: TRBJ2-1
v_gene: TRBV29-1
CDR3nt: TGCGCGTGCTCACCTAGCGGGGTATCCTACAATGAGCAGTTCTTC
CDR3aa: CACSPSGVSYNEQFF

abundance: many
d_gene: .
j_gene: TRBJ2-1
v_gene: TRBV12-5
CDR3nt: TGTGCTAGTGGTTTGGTACTAGGGGATGAGCAGTTCTTC
CDR3aa: CASGLVLGDEQFF

abundance: many
d_gene: TRBD2
j_gene: TRBJ2-3
v_gene: TRBV11-3
CDR3nt: TGTGCCAGCAGCGGACTAGAACCCACAGATACGCAGTATTTT
CDR3aa: CASSGLEPTDTQYF

abundance: .
d_gene: .
j_gene: TRBJ2-1
v_gene: TRBV9
CDR3nt: TGTGCCAGCAGCGTAGCGACCTCTCGGGGTGATGAGCAGTTCTTC
CDR3aa: CASSVATSRGDEQFF

abundance: .
d_gene: TRBD2
j_gene: TRBJ2-1
v_gene: TRBV3-1
CDR3nt: TGTGCCAGCCGCGGGGGGGGGGTCGGAAACAATGAGCAGTTCTTC
CDR3aa: CASRGGGVGNNEQFF

abundance: many
d_gene: TRBD2
j_gene: TRBJ2-2
v_gene: TRBV7-2
CDR3nt: TGTGCCAGCAGCTTAAAAGGACTAGCGATGCCCGGGGAGCTGTTTTTT
CDR3aa: CASSLKGLAMPGELFF

abundance: .
d_gene: TRBD1
j_gene: TRBJ2-1
v_gene: TRBV6-2/TRBV6-3
CDR3nt: TGTGCCAGCAGTGCCGGACAGGGGACCTACAATGAGCAGTTCTTC
CDR3aa: CASSAGQGTYNEQFF

abundance: many
d_gene: TRBD1
j_gene: TRBJ2-3
v_gene: TRBV2
CDR3nt: TGTGCCAGCAAGGGGGCTGGAGTGGATACGCAGTATTTT
CDR3aa: CASKGAGVDTQYF

abundance: many
d_gene: .
j_gene: TRBJ1-2
v_gene: TRBV2
CDR3nt: TGTGCCAGCAGTGAATGGGCTCCGATTTCTAACTATGGCTACACCTTC
CDR3aa: CASSEWAPISNYGYTF

abundance: few
d_gene: .
j_gene: TRBJ2-5
v_gene: TRBV24-1
CDR3nt: TGTGCCACCAGTGATTTGTTCGACAGGAGAGAGACCCAGTACTTC
CDR3aa: CATSDLFDRRETQYF

abundance: many
d_gene: .
j_gene: TRBJ1-1
v_gene: TRBV20-1
CDR3nt: TGCAGTGCCATCGAGAGTATAGGGGGTGAAGCTTTCTTT
CDR3aa: CSAIESIGGEAFF

abundance: many
d_gene: .
j_gene: TRBJ2-7
v_gene: TRBV20-1
CDR3nt: TGCAGTGCCCAGGGTCAAAGGGGATCCTACGAGCAGTACTTC
CDR3aa: CSAQGQRGSYEQYF

abundance: .
d_gene: .
j_gene: TRBJ2-7
v_gene: TRBV7-2
CDR3nt: TGTGCCAGCAGCTTTTCCGCGGGACTTAGCTCCTACGAGCAGTACTTC
CDR3aa: CASSFSAGLSSYEQYF

abundance: many
d_gene: .
j_gene: TRBJ2-1
v_gene: TRBV12-3/TRBV12-4
CDR3nt: TGTGCCAGCAGTTTTGTCTGGGCGAGCTCGCGGGCGAATGAGCAGTTCTTC
CDR3aa: CASSFVWASSRANEQFF